A selection of T cell receptor beta chains follows, all from one sample in a study of T cells expressing NK-cell markers. One entry per CDR3 protein, without DNA, is what TCRdb gives after re-calling the 5' RACE reads. The sample holds approximately 420,000 distinct CDR3 sequences. Input material: blood T cells: a sorted CD56 or NKG2C T cell subset, CD4+ or CD8+ T cells, or bulk PBMC T cells (not recorded which). The receptors were gathered from a woman between 45 and 65 years old in good health. Each CDR3 is given with its conserved first and last residue.

J,V,CDR3
TRBJ2-5,TRBV9,CASSASGLRDGGETQYF
TRBJ2-3,TRBV5-1,CASSHGSGTPDAQYF
TRBJ2-1,TRBV2,CASSRTSGSLHEQFF
TRBJ2-1,TRBV4-2,CASSNGGGGRTDNEQFF
TRBJ2-1,TRBV7-2,CASSPGLGLGEQFF
TRBJ1-1,TRBV19,CASKWDDTEAFF
TRBJ1-2,TRBV5-1,CASSLTQGVQGYTF
TRBJ2-6,TRBV6-5,CASSTRTGWFPGTGANVLTF
TRBJ1-1,TRBV9,CASSVAAGLNTEAFF
TRBJ2-2,TRBV20-1,CSARVWGGTGELFF
TRBJ2-5,TRBV12-3/TRBV12-4,CASSELKTQYF
TRBJ2-7,TRBV18,CASSPFGTGTYEQYF
TRBJ2-3,TRBV7-8,CASSSGGVRDTQYF
TRBJ2-6,TRBV2,CASGTGTSPGANVLTF
TRBJ2-7,TRBV30,CAWMNPGGYEQYF
TRBJ2-3,TRBV5-1,CASSLHHRDPTDTQYF
TRBJ2-2,TRBV6-1,CASRQGGFDPGELFF
TRBJ2-2,TRBV10-3,CAISATGTANTGELFF
TRBJ2-5,TRBV30,CAWNRDAQETQYF
TRBJ2-1,TRBV27,CASSSSRFLFF
TRBJ2-7,TRBV20-1,CSARDKARREGDEQYF
TRBJ1-4,TRBV20-1,CSARDFVDRGLPNEKLFF
TRBJ2-4,TRBV20-1,CSATSGTSGLQYF
TRBJ2-5,TRBV10-3,CAISESSQGETQYF
TRBJ2-1,TRBV6-5,CASSPPRTGRGYNEQFF
TRBJ1-1,TRBV18,CASSPPMDENTEAFF
TRBJ1-3,TRBV19,CASSSGFSGNTIYF
TRBJ2-1,TRBV7-8,CASSLELGSSRGEQFF
TRBJ2-5,TRBV29-1,CSVGASRETQYF
TRBJ2-1,TRBV20-1,CSARDRGSGRGEQFF
TRBJ2-5,TRBV5-1,CASSLDIRRTSGMETQYF
TRBJ2-7,TRBV20-1,CSAYDTSASEQYF
TRBJ2-4,TRBV12-3/TRBV12-4,CASSMWEAKNIQYF
TRBJ2-1,TRBV7-9,CASSNSYNEQFF
TRBJ2-1,TRBV24-1,CATSDSNRGNEQFF
TRBJ2-5,TRBV20-1,CSAPGLGLETQYF
TRBJ2-1,TRBV6-2/TRBV6-3,CASSSGEGRNEQFF
TRBJ2-2,TRBV30,CAWSAAGVLTGELFF
TRBJ1-1,TRBV28,CASSASTGRNTEAFF
TRBJ2-1,TRBV24-1,CATSVDGDYNEQFF
TRBJ2-1,TRBV5-1,CASSRGQGYNEQFF
TRBJ2-3,TRBV29-1,CSVDRGGPGDTQYF
TRBJ2-1,TRBV7-8,CASSRANRRRGVYNEQFF
TRBJ2-1,TRBV20-1,CSGGKPSGGNNEQFF
TRBJ2-3,TRBV6-5,CASSYSSGSPDTQYF
TRBJ1-5,TRBV7-9,CASSLGVRGKGNQPQHF
TRBJ2-1,TRBV6-1,CASKPGDEQFF
TRBJ1-1,TRBV15,CATSRRQGRNTEAFF
TRBJ2-1,TRBV20-1,CSARDGRGRGYNEQFF
TRBJ2-2,TRBV7-7,CASSPHFGGGELFF
TRBJ2-3,TRBV6-5,CASSYSRAGAAVDTQYF
TRBJ2-1,TRBV7-8,CASSLAGPGPGHQFF
TRBJ2-3,TRBV20-1,CSAGALASRVDTQYF
TRBJ2-7,TRBV13,CASSLAGTGLYEQYF
TRBJ2-1,TRBV5-1,CASTPASDNEQFF